This passage covers 3 T cell receptor beta chains from one sample sequenced in a study of blood T cells in healthy people across ages. A J-beta primer mix and a sample-barcoded 5' primer were used in a second PCR of about 7 to 12 cycles. TCRdb passed the 5' RACE reads through MiXCR, listing each CDR3 protein once. This sample has fewer than 900,000 distinct CDR3 sequences, with 40% to 45% found just once. The sequencing input was blood. Receptors were obtained from a woman aged 55-70 years in good health.

This clonotype turned up a few times. The chain carries TRBV7-9 and TRBJ2-7; D gene unclear. Trimming left V 0 bases short and J 4 bases short, with 10 bases between. This CDR3 is built from 14 residues. The germline V gene encodes CDR1 SEHNR and CDR2 FQNEAQ (reference sequence). Written as DNA, the CDR3 is TGTGCCAGCAGCTTAGCAGCCCAGGAATACGAGCAGTACTTC. It translates to CASSLAAQEYEQYF.

The chain links TRBV7-9 to TRBJ2-7; D remains unclear. V was trimmed by 0 bases and J by 2 bases, leaving 8 bases between them. CDR3 size: 14 residues. CDR1 is SEHNR, CDR2 FQNEAQ, per germline (reference sequence). CDR3 sequence (DNA): TGTGCCAGCAGCTTAGCTGAGGTCACCTACGAGCAGTACTTC. Protein: CASSLAEVTYEQYF.

In this sample, this clonotype turned up once. The chain carries TRBV2 and TRBJ1-6, with D possibly matching TRBD1 (5 bases). The V end lost 11 bases, the J end lost 12 bases, and 20 bases lay between the germline ends. CDR1 and CDR2 (germline): SNHLY, FYNNEI. This CDR3 contains 13 residues. Here the CDR3 DNA reads TGTGCCGGGGCGACGTATGAGGCCGGACCCCTCCACTTT. It translates to CAGATYEAGPLHF.